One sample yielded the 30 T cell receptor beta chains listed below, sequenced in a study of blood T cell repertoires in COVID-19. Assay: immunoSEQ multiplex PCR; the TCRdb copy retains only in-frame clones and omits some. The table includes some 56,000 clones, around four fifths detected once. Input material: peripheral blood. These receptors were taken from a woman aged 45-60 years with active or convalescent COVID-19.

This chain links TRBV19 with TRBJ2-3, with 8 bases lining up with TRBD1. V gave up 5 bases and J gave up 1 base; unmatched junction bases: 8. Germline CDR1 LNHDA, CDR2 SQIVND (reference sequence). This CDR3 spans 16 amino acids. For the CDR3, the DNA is TGTGCCAGTAGTCGTACAGGGGGTTTCGGCACAGATACGCAGTATTTT. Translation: CASSRTGGFGTDTQYF.

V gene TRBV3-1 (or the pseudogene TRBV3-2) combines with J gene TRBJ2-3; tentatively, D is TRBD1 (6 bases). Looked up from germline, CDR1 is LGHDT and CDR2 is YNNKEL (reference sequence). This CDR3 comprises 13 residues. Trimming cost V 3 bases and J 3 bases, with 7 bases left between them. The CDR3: CASSQRGTDTQYF. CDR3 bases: TGTGCCAGCAGCCAGAGGGGGACAGATACGCAGTATTTT.

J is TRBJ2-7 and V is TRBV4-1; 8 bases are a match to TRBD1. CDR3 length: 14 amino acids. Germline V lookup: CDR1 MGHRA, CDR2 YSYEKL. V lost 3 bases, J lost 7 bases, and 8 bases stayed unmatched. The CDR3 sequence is CASSQDRAYPEQYF. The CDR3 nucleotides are TGCGCCAGCAGCCAGGACAGGGCATACCCAGAGCAGTACTTC.

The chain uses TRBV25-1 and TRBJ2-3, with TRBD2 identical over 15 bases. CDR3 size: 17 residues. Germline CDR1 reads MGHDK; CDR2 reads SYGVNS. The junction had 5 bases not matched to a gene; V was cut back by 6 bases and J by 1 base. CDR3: CASSNGLAGGGTDTQYF. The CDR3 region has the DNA TGTGCCAGCAGCAACGGACTAGCGGGAGGGGGCACAGATACGCAGTATTTT.

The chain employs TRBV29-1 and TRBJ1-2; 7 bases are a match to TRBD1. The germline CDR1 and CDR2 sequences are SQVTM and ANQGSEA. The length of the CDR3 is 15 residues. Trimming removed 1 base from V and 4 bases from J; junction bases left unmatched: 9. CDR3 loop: CSVEAGAGGIYGYTF. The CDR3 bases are TGCAGCGTTGAAGCGGGGGCAGGGGGGATCTATGGCTACACCTTC.

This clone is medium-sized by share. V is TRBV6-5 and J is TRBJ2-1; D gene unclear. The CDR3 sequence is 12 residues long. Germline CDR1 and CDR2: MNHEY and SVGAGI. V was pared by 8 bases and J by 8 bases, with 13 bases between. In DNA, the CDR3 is TGTGCCAGCGCCCCTCTCCGGGATGAGCAGTTCTTC. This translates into CASAPLRDEQFF.

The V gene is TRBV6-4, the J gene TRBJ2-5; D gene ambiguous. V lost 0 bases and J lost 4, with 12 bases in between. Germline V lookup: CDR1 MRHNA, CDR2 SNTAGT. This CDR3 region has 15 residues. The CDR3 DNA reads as TGTGCCAGCAGTGACTCGTCGGCCCCAGGAGAGACCCAGTACTTC. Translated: CASSDSSAPGETQYF.

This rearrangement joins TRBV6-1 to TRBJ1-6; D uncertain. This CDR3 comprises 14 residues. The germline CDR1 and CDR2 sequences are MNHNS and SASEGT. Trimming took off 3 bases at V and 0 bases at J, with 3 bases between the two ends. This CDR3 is CASSDSSYNSPLHF. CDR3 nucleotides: TGTGCCAGCAGTGACAGCTCCTATAATTCACCCCTCCACTTT.

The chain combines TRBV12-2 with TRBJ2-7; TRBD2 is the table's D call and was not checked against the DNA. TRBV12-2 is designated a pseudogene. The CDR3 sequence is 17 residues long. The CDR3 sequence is CASRLAHFGGRGYEQYF. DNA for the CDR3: TGTGCAAGTCGCTTAGCGCACTTTGGCGGGAGGGGCTACGAGCAGTACTTC.

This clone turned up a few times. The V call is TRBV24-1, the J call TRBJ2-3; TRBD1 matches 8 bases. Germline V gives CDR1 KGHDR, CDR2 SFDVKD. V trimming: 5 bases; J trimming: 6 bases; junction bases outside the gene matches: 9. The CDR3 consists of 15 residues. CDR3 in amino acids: CATSATGEVSDTQYF. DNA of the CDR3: TGTGCCACCAGTGCGACAGGGGAGGTATCGGATACGCAGTATTTT.

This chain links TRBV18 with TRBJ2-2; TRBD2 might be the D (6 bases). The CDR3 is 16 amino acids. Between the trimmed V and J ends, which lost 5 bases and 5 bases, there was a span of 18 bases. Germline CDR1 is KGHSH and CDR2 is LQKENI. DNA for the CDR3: TGTGCCAGCTCAACCATGAGGGTGGCGGGGACCGGGGAGCTGTTTTTT. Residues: CASSTMRVAGTGELFF. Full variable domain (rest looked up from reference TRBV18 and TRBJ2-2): NAGVMQNPRHLVRRRGQEARLRCSPMKGHSHVYWYRQLPEEGLKFMVYLQKENIIDESGMPKERFSAEFPKEGPSILRIQQVVRGDSAAYFCASSTMRVAGTGELFFGEGSRLTVL.

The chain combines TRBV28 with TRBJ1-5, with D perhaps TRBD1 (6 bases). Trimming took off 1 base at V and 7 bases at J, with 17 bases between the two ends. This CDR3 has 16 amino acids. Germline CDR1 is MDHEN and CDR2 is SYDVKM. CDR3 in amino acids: CASSLLSAGVVQPQHF. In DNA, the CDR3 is TGTGCCAGCAGTTTATTATCCGCAGGGGTGGTCCAGCCCCAGCATTTT.

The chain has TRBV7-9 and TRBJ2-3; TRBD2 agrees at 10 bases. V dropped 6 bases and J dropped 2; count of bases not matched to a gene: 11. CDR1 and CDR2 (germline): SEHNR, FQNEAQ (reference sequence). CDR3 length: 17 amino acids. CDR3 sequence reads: CASSLTPSGSFTDTQYF. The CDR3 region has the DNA TGTGCCAGCAGTTTGACCCCTAGCGGGAGTTTCACAGATACGCAGTATTTT.

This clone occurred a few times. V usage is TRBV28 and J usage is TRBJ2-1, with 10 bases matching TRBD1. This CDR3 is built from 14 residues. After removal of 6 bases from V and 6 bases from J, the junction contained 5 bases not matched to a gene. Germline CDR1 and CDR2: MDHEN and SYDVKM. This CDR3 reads CASRGTGEANEQFF. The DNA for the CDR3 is TGTGCCAGCAGAGGGACAGGGGAAGCCAATGAGCAGTTCTTC. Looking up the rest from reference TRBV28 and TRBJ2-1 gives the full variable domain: DVKVTQSSRYLVKRTGEKVFLECVQDMDHENMFWYRQDPGLGLRLIYFSYDVKMKEKGDIPEGYSVSREKKERFSLILESASTNQTSMYLCASRGTGEANEQFFGPGTRLTVL.

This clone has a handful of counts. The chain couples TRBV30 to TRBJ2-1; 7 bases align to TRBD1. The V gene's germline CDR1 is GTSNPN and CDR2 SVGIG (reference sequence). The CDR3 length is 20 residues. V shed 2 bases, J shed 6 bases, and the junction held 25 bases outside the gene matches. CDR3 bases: TGTGCCTGGAGTACTCCGGGACAGAGACTCAAAAGGGTCCCAATCAATGAGCAGTTCTTC. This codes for CAWSTPGQRLKRVPINEQFF.

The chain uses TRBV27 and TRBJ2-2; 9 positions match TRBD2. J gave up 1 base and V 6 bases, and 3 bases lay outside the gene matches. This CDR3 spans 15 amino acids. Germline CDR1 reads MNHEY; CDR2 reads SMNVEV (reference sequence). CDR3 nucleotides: TGTGCCAGCAGCCTAGCGGGGTTGAACACCGGGGAGCTGTTTTTT. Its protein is CASSLAGLNTGELFF.

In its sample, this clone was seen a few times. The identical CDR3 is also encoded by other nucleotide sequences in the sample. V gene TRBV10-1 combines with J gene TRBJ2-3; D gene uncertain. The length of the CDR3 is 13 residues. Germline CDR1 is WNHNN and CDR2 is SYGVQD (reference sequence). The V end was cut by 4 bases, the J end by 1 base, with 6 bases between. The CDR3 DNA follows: TGCGCCAGCAGTGGTACAGGCACAGATACGCAGTATTTT. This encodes CASSGTGTDTQYF.

The CDR3 spells CASSLWDTVNTGELFF. DNA for the CDR3: TGTGCCAGCAGCTTATGGGACACAGTGAACACCGGGGAGCTGTTTTTT. This chain links TRBV7-9 with TRBJ2-2, with a weak D call TRBD1 (6 bases). V was pared by 2 bases and J by 1 base, with 11 bases between. From germline, CDR1 is SEHNR and CDR2 FQNEAQ (reference sequence). The CDR3 has 16 amino acids.

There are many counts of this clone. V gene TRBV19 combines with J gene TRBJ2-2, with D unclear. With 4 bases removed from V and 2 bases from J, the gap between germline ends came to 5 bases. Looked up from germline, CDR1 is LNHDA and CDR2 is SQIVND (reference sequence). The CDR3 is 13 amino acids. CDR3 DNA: TGTGCCAGTAGTAGGCTTAACACCGGGGAGCTGTTTTTT. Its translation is CASSRLNTGELFF.

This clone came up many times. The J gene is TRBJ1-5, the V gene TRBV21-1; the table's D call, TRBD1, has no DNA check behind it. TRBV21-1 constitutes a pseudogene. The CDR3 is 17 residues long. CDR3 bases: TGTGCCAGCAGCAAAGGTGACAGTTTCTATAGCAATCAGCCCCAGCATTTT. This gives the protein CASSKGDSFYSNQPQHF.

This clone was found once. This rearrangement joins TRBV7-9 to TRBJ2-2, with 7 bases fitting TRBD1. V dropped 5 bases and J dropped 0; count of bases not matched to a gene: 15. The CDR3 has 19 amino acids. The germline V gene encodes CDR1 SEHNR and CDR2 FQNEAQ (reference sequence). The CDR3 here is CASSLGGYNRGTNTGELFF. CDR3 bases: TGTGCCAGCAGCCTAGGGGGTTATAACAGGGGAACGAACACCGGGGAGCTGTTTTTT. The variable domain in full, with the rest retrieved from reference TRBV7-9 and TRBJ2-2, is DTGVSQNPRHKITKRGQNVTFRCDPISEHNRLYWYRQTLGQGPEFLTYFQNEAQLEKSRLLSDRFSAERPKGSFSTLEIQRTEQGDSAMYLCASSLGGYNRGTNTGELFFGEGSRLTVL.

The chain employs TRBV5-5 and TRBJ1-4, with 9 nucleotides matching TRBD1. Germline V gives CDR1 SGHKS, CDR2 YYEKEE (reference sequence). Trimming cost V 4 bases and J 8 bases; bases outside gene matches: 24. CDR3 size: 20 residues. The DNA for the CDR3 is TGTGCCAGCAGCCTCTTATTTACTTGGACAGGGGAAGTCCCCTCGGAAAAACTGTTTTTT. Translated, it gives CASSLLFTWTGEVPSEKLFF.

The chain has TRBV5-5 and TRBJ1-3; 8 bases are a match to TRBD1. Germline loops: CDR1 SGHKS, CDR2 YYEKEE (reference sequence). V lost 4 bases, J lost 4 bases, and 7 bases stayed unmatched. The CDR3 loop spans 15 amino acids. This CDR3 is CASSQDRVLGNTIYF. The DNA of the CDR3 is TGTGCCAGCAGCCAGGACAGGGTGTTGGGAAACACCATATATTTT.

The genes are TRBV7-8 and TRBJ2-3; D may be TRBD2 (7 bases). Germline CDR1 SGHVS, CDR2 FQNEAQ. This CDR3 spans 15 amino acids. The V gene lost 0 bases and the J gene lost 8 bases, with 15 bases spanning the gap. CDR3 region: CASSLAVGAGATQYF. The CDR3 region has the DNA TGTGCCAGCAGCTTAGCGGTGGGGGCGGGAGCTACGCAGTATTTT. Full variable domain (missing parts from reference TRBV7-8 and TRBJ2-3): GAGVSQSPRYKVAKRGQDVALRCDPISGHVSLFWYQQALGQGPEFLTYFQNEAQLDKSGLPSDRFFAERPEGSVSTLKIQRTQQEDSAVYLCASSLAVGAGATQYFGPGTRLTVL.

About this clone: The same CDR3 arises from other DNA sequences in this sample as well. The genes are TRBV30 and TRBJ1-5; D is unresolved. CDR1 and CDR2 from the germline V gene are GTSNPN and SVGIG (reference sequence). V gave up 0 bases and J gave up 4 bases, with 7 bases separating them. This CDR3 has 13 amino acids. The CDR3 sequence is CAWSVDTNQPQHF. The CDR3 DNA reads TGTGCCTGGAGTGTAGACACGAATCAGCCCCAGCATTTT.

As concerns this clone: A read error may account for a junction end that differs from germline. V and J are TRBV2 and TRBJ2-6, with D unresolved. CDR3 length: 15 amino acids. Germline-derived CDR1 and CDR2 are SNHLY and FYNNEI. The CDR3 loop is CASSEARSGANVLTF. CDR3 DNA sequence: TGTGCCAGCAGCGAAGCCCGCTCTGGGGCCAACGTCCTGACTTTC.

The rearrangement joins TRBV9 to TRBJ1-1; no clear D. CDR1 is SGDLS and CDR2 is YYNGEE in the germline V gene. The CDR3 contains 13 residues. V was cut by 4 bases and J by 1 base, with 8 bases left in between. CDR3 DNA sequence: TGTGCCAGCAGCCTCTCAGGGAACACTGAAGCTTTCTTT. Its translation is CASSLSGNTEAFF. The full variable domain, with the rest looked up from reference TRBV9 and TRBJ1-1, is DSGVTQTPKHLITATGQRVTLRCSPRSGDLSVYWYQQSLDQGLQFLIQYYNGEERAKGNILERFSAQQFPDLHSELNLSSLELGDSALYFCASSLSGNTEAFFGQGTRLTVV.

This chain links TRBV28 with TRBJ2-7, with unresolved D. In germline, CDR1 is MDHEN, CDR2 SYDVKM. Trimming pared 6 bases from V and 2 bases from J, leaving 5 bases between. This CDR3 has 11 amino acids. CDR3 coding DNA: TGTGCCAGCAGCCGCGCCTACGAGCAGTACTTC. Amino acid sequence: CASSRAYEQYF. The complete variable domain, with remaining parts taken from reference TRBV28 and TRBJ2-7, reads DVKVTQSSRYLVKRTGEKVFLECVQDMDHENMFWYRQDPGLGLRLIYFSYDVKMKEKGDIPEGYSVSREKKERFSLILESASTNQTSMYLCASSRAYEQYFGPGTRLTVT.

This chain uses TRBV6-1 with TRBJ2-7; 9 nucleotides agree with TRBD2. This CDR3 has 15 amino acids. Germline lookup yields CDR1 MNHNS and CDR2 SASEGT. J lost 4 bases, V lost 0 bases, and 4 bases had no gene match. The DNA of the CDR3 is TGTGCCAGCAGTGAAGCGCTTAGCGGGAGTTACGAGCAGTACTTC. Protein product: CASSEALSGSYEQYF.

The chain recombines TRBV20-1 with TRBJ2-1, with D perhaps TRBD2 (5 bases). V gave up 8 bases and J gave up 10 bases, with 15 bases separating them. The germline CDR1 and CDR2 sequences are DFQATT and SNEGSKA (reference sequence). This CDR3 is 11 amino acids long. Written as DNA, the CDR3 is TGCAGTTCGTCCCTGAGGGAGGAGCAGTTCTTC. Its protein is CSSSLREEQFF.